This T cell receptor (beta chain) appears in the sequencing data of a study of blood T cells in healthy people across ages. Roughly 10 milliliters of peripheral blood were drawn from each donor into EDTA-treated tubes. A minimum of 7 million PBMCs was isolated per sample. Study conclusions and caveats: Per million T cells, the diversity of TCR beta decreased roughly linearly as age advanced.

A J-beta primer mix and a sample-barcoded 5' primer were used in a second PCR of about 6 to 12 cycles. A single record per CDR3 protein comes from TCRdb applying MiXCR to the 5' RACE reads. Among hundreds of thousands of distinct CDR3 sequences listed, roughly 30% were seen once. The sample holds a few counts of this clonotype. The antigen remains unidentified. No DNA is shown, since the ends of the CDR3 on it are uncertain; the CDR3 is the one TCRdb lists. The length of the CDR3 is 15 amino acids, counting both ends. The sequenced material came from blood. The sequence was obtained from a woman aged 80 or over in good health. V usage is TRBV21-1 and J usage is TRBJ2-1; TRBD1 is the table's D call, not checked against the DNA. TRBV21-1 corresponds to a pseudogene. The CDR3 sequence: CASAWGPGTAHEQFF.